This T cell receptor (beta chain) was retrieved from a study of long-term antiretroviral therapy in people with HIV. Study-wide results and caveats: Adherence to ART, viral resistance and therapy changes lacked any data.

This clone was seen more than once but under ten times. What it binds is unknown. Sequencing used immunoSEQ v3.0 at survey level. Sequencing aimed to cover 40,000-50,000 T-cell genomes per sample. The assay was immunoSEQ multiplex PCR, and TCRdb's table has in-frame clones only and misses some. The sample carries around 19,000 clones, around 80% recorded once. The sample in question was unsorted PBMCs, obtained 2.9 years after starting antiretroviral therapy. This TCR was sampled from a woman aged 30 to 39 with HIV.

CDR3 bases: TGTGCCAGCAGTTTCGGAGGGGAAGGGACCGGGGAGCTGTTTTTT. This encodes CASSFGGEGTGELFF. J is TRBJ2-2 and V is TRBV6-4, with TRBD2 as a possible D gene (6 bases). The CDR3 spans 15 residues. The germline V gene has CDR1 MRHNA and CDR2 SNTAGT. Trimming took 5 bases from V and 5 from J, leaving 15 bases between them.